Sequencing of this TCR beta chain was carried out in a study of blood T cell repertoires in COVID-19. Turning to the study itself: Whether acute or convalescent, the COVID-19 samples came from the United States, Italy and Spain. From T cells, B-cell-depleted T cells, or PBMCs came the material, which was cDNA or gDNA.

Trimming cost V 3 bases and J 1 base; bases outside gene matches: 4. CDR1 is SGHRS and CDR2 is YFSETQ in the germline V gene. The CDR3 length is 17 residues. In the original workflow: Estimation of nucleated cell counts was performed using reference gene primer amplification. The data were produced by immunoSEQ multiplex PCR, yet TCRdb's version contains in-frame clones alone and is incomplete. For V, J and clone size, that table is used; D and trimming come from the DNA. The sample consists of about 51,000 clones, 70% to 90% of them appearing once. The sequenced sample consisted of peripheral blood. The TCR was taken from a man aged 60-69 years with acute or convalescent COVID-19. J is TRBJ2-2 and V is TRBV5-1; 12 bases align to TRBD2. The CDR3 DNA reads as TGCGCCAGCAGCTACATGGGACTAGCGGGGAACACCGGGGAGCTGTTTTTT. Amino acids: CASSYMGLAGNTGELFF.